This T cell receptor beta chain was documented in a study of blood T cell repertoires in COVID-19. As for the study in general: Acute-phase and convalescent COVID-19 samples originated in the United States, Italy and Spain. PBMCs, B-cell-depleted T cells, or T cells were the source of the cDNA or gDNA that made up the material.

In the source study's methods: Researchers report that nucleated cell counts were estimated from reference gene primer amplification. Only in-frame clones appear in the TCRdb table, and some are missing; sequencing was by immunoSEQ multiplex PCR. V, J and clone size derive from that table, while D and trimming were established from the DNA sequence. The sample yields more than 150,000 clones, about 87% seen once. The CDR3 runs 15 residues. With 7 bases removed from V and 0 bases from J, the gap between germline ends came to 15 bases. Germline CDR1 is MDHEN and CDR2 is SYDVKM. Material: peripheral blood. This chain joins TRBV28 and TRBJ1-1; D ambiguous. The receptor comes from a woman aged 18-30 years who had recovered from COVID-19. CDR3 in DNA: TGTGCCAGCACCTCCCATGGAGGTTTGAACACTGAAGCTTTCTTT. Protein product: CASTSHGGLNTEAFF.